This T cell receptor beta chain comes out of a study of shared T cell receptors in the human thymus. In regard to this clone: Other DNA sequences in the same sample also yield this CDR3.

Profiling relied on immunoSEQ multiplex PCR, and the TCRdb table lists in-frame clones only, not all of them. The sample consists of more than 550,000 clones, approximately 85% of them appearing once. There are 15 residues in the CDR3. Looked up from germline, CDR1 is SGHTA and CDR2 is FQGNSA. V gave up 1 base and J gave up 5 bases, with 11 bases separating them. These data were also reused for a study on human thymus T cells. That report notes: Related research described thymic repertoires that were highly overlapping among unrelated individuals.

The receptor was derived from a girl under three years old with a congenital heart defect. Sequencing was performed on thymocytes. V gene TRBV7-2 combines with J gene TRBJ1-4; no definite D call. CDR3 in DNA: TGTGCCAGCAGCTTAGTTGGCACGGGGAATGAAAAACTGTTTTTT. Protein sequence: CASSLVGTGNEKLFF.